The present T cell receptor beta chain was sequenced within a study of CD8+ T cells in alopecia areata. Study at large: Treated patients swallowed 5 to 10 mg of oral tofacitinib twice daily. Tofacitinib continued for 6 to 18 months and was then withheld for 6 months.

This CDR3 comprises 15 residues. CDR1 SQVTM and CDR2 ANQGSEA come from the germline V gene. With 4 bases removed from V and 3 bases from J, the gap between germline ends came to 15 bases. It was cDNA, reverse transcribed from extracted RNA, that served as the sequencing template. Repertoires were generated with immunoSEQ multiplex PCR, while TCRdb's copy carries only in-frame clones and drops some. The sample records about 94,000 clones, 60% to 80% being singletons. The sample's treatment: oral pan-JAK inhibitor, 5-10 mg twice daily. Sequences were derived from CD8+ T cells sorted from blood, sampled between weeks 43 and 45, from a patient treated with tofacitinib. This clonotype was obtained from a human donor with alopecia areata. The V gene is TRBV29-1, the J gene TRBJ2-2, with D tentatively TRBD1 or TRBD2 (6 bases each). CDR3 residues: CSVVLRGRDTGELFF. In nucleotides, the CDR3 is TGCAGCGTTGTCCTCCGGGGGCGCGACACCGGGGAGCTGTTTTTT.